The sequence of this TCR beta chain was determined in a study of T cells in localized non-small cell lung cancer. This CDR3 comprises 16 residues. After removal of 5 bases from V and 4 bases from J, the junction contained 8 bases not matched to a gene. In germline, CDR1 is KGHSH, CDR2 LQKENI. Assay: immunoSEQ multiplex PCR; the TCRdb copy retains only in-frame clones and omits some. The data contain approximately 2,100 clones, approximately 40% of them singletons. A few counts support this clone. Its antigen remains unidentified. Study-level results: In adjacent lung appeared a median around 59 of the top 100 tumor clones. Adjacent uninvolved lung had the highest clonality, suggesting focused antigen responses.

The chain carries TRBV18 and TRBJ2-2, with TRBD1 matching over 9 bases. The clonotype was recovered from a male donor aged 60 or older with stage II squamous cell lung carcinoma. The material was lung tumor tissue, obtained before any cancer treatment. The CDR3 region has the DNA TGTGCCAGCTCATCCGCGGGACAGGGAAGCACCGGGGAGCTGTTTTTT. It translates to CASSSAGQGSTGELFF.